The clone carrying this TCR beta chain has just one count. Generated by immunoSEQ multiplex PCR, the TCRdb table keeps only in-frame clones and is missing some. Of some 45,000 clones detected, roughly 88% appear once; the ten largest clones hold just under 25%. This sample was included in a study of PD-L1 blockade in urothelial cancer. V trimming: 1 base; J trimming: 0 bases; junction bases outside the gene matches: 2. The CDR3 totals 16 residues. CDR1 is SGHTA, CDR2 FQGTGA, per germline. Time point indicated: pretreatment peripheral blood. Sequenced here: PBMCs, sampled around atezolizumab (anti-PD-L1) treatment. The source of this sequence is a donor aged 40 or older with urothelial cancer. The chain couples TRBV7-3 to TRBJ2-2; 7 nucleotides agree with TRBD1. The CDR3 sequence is CASSLRGQPNTGELFF. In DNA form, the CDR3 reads TGTGCCAGCAGCTTAAGGGGACAGCCGAACACCGGGGAGCTGTTTTTT.